This TCR beta chain was sequenced during a study of response to subunit inactivated influenza vaccine. V was clipped by 0 bases and J by 4 bases; unmatched bases: 4. The CDR3 extends over 15 amino acids. CDR1 and CDR2 from the germline V gene are SGHKS and YYEKEE (reference sequence). In TCRdb, the RT-PCR reads were re-called with MiXCR into one record per CDR3 protein. The sample comprises about 180,000 distinct CDR3 sequences, about 10% of which are singletons, and around 40% rests with the top ten. This clonotype turned up a few times. The receptor was derived from a man between 50 and 69 years old who received an inactivated influenza vaccine. The chain carries TRBV5-5 and TRBJ1-1; the match to TRBD1 covers 9 bases. Sequencing used CD8+ T cells sorted from PBMCs, obtained less than 30 months after vaccination. The CDR3 DNA follows: TGTGCCAGCAGCTTGGCCGGGACAGGGTTCACTGAAGCTTTCTTT. It is translated as CASSLAGTGFTEAFF.